These T cell receptor beta chains were read from a single sample in a study of blood T cells in healthy people across ages. In TCRdb, the 5' RACE reads were re-called with MiXCR into one record per CDR3 protein. This sample has 1.5 million to 2 million distinct CDR3 sequences; 25% to 30% occur once, and the top ten carry about 7.7%. Sequenced sample: blood. The receptors originated from a woman in her twenties or thirties in good health. The CDR3 runs from the conserved cysteine through the conserved F or W. Fields, in order: CDR3 protein, CDR3 DNA, clone size, J gene, D gene, V gene. D genes are given only for firm matches. Clone size appears in some rows only: once, few, many, or a class for an expanded clone.

CDR3aa: CSAPAGGGGSDTQYF; CDR3nt: TGCAGTGCCCCGGCGGGCGGGGGTGGTTCAGATACGCAGTATTTT; abundance: NA; j_gene: TRBJ2-3; d_gene: TRBD2; v_gene: TRBV20-1
CDR3aa: CASSLAFRGRSKNIQYF; CDR3nt: TGTGCCAGCAGCTTAGCGTTTAGGGGCCGGTCCAAAAACATTCAGTACTTC; abundance: few; j_gene: TRBJ2-4; d_gene: NA; v_gene: TRBV7-2
CDR3aa: CASSFRDRAIQYF; CDR3nt: TGTGCCAGCAGCTTCCGGGACAGGGCTATTCAGTACTTC; abundance: few; j_gene: TRBJ2-4; d_gene: TRBD1; v_gene: TRBV7-9
CDR3aa: CAGSPRTGGEHTDTQYF; CDR3nt: TGTGCCGGCAGCCCCCGGACAGGGGGCGAGCACACAGATACGCAGTATTTT; abundance: NA; j_gene: TRBJ2-3; d_gene: TRBD1; v_gene: TRBV7-9
CDR3aa: CVSSATGASTDTQYF; CDR3nt: TGTGTCAGCAGTGCGACAGGCGCTAGCACAGATACGCAGTATTTT; abundance: NA; j_gene: TRBJ2-3; d_gene: NA; v_gene: TRBV12-3/TRBV12-4
CDR3aa: CASSLSGYRRETQYF; CDR3nt: TGTGCCAGCAGTTTAAGCGGCTATCGGAGGGAGACCCAGTACTTC; abundance: NA; j_gene: TRBJ2-5; d_gene: NA; v_gene: TRBV12-3/TRBV12-4
CDR3aa: CASSPVPQITQYF; CDR3nt: TGTGCCAGCAGCCCCGTCCCTCAGATTACGCAGTATTTT; abundance: many; j_gene: TRBJ2-3; d_gene: NA; v_gene: TRBV7-9
CDR3aa: CASSVSDRVGGQPQHF; CDR3nt: TGTGCCAGCAGTGTATCGGACAGGGTAGGAGGCCAGCCCCAGCATTTT; abundance: few; j_gene: TRBJ1-5; d_gene: TRBD1; v_gene: TRBV12-3/TRBV12-4
CDR3aa: CASSRPGQGAQPQHF; CDR3nt: TGTGCCAGCAGTCGTCCGGGACAGGGGGCCCAGCCCCAGCATTTT; abundance: NA; j_gene: TRBJ1-5; d_gene: TRBD1; v_gene: TRBV6-6
CDR3aa: CASRPGVGGLYEQYF; CDR3nt: TGTGCCAGCAGACCAGGGGTAGGGGGGCTCTACGAGCAGTACTTC; abundance: NA; j_gene: TRBJ2-7; d_gene: NA; v_gene: TRBV7-2
CDR3aa: CAISSRLPNTSGANVLTF; CDR3nt: TGTGCCATCAGCAGCAGGTTGCCGAACACCTCTGGGGCCAACGTCCTGACTTTC; abundance: NA; j_gene: TRBJ2-6; d_gene: NA; v_gene: TRBV10-3
CDR3aa: CSARDSSGNQETQYF; CDR3nt: TGCAGTGCTAGAGATTCCAGCGGGAACCAAGAGACCCAGTACTTC; abundance: NA; j_gene: TRBJ2-5; d_gene: TRBD2; v_gene: TRBV20-1
CDR3aa: CASTGTEVLTEAFF; CDR3nt: TGTGCCAGTACCGGGACGGAGGTCTTGACTGAAGCTTTCTTT; abundance: many; j_gene: TRBJ1-1; d_gene: NA; v_gene: TRBV2
CDR3aa: CSAPLDWDQETQYF; CDR3nt: TGCAGTGCTCCGCTCGACTGGGACCAGGAGACCCAGTACTTC; abundance: NA; j_gene: TRBJ2-5; d_gene: NA; v_gene: TRBV20-1